This T cell receptor (beta chain) was documented in a study of Graves' ophthalmopathy and Graves' hyperthyroidism. General study findings and limits: Among thyroid clonotypes expanded above 0.001 frequency, most also appeared in blood. As the model predicted ophthalmopathy progression, it achieved a sensitivity of roughly 69% and a specificity of approximately 72%. Using 13 signatures, a model distinguished ophthalmopathy from stable hyperthyroidism, reaching around 85% sensitivity and about 81% specificity.

The CDR3 is 14 residues long. Germline loops: CDR1 SGDLS, CDR2 YYNGEE. V gave up 4 bases and J gave up 4 bases, with 11 bases separating them. In regard to this clonotype: Its antigen is currently unknown.

RNA transcripts were the source from which TCR beta CDR3 regions were amplified. The library came from an HTBI-primed first-round RT-PCR and a second-round multiplex PCR. TCRdb redid the calling of the multiplex PCR reads with MiXCR, one entry per CDR3 protein. The sample records around 660,000 distinct CDR3 sequences, just over 40% being singletons. This rearrangement joins TRBV9 to TRBJ2-2, with D possibly being TRBD2 (5 bases). The sequence derives from an adult man with Graves' ophthalmopathy. Sequencing used peripheral blood. For the CDR3, the DNA is TGTGCCAGCAGCCTCCCAGCGGTCACCGGGGAGCTGTTTTTT. The encoded protein is CASSLPAVTGELFF.